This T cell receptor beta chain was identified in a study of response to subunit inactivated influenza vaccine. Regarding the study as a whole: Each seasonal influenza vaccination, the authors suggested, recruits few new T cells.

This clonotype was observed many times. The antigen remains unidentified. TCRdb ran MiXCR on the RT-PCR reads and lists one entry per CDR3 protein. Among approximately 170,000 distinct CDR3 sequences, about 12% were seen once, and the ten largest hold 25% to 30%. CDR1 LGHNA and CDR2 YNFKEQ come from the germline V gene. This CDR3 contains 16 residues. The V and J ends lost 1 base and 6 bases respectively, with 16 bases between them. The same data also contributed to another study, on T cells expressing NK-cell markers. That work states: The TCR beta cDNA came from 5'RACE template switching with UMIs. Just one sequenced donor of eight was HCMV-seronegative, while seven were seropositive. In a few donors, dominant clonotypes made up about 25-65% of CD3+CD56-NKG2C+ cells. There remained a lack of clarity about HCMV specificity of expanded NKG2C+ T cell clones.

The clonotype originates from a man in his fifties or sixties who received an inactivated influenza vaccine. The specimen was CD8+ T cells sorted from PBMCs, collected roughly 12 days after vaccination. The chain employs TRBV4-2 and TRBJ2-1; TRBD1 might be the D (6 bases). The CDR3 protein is CASSQGTRGPLNEQFF. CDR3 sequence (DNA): TGTGCCAGCAGCCAAGGGACCAGGGGTCCCCTCAATGAGCAGTTCTTC.